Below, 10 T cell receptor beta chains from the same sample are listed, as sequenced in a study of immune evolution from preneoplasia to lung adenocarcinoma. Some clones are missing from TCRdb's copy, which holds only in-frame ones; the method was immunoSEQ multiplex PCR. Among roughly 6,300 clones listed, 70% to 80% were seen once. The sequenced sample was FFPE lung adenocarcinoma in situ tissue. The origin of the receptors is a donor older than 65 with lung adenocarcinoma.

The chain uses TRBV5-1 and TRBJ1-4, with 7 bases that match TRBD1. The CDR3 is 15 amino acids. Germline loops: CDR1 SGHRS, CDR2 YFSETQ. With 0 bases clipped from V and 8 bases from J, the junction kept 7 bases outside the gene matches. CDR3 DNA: TGCGCCAGCAGCTTGGCCGAGGGGGCGAGGGAAAAACTGTTTTTT. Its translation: CASSLAEGAREKLFF.

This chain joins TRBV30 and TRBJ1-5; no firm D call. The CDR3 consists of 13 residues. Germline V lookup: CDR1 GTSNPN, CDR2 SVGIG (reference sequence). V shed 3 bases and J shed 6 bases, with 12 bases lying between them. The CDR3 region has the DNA TGTGCCTGGAGCCCGCCGGGTCCTCAGCCCCAGCATTTT. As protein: CAWSPPGPQPQHF.

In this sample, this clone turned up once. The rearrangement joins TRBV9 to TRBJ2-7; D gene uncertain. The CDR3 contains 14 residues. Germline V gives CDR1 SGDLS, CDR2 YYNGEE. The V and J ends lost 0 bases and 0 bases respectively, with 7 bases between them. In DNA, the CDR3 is TGTGCCAGCAGCGTAGGCTTCCGCTCCTACGAGCAGTACTTC. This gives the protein CASSVGFRSYEQYF.

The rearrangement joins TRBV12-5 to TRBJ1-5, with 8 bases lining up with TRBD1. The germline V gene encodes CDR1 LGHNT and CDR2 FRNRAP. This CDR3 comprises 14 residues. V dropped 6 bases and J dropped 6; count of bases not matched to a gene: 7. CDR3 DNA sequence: TGTGCTAGTGGCCCCGGACAGGGAAGTCAGCCCCAGCATTTT. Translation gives CASGPGQGSQPQHF.

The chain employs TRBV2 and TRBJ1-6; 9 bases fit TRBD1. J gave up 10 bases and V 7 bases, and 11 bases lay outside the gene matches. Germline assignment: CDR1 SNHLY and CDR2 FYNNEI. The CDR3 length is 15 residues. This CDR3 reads CASMGEQGAGSPLHF. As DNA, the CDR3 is TGTGCCAGCATGGGGGAACAGGGGGCTGGATCACCCCTCCACTTT.

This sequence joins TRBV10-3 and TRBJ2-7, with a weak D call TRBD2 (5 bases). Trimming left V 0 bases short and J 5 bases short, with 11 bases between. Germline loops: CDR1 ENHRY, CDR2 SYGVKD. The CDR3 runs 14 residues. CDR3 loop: CAISESTPGDEQYF. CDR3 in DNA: TGTGCCATCAGTGAGTCGACTCCCGGGGACGAGCAGTACTTC.

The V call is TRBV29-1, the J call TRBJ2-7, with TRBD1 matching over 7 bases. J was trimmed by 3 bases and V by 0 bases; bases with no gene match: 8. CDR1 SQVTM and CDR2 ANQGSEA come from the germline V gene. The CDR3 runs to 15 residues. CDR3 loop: CSVEDSETGFYEQYF. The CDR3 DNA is TGCAGCGTTGAAGATAGCGAGACAGGGTTCTACGAGCAGTACTTC.

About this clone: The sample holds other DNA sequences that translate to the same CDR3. CDR3 protein: CASSFGGGEQYF. The DNA for the CDR3 is TGTGCCAGCAGCTTCGGAGGAGGAGAGCAGTACTTC. The rearrangement links TRBV11-2 to TRBJ2-7; TRBD2 is a possible D gene (5 bases). Germline lookup yields CDR1 SGHAT and CDR2 FQNNGV. Deletions cut 3 bases from V and 7 bases from J, with 10 bases between. CDR3 length: 12 amino acids.

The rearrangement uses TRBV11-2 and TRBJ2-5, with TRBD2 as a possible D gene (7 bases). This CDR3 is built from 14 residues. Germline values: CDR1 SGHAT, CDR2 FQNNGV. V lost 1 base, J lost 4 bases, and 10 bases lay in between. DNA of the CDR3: TGTGCCAGCAGCTTAGTAGGGGGGGTAGAGACCCAGTACTTC. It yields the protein CASSLVGGVETQYF. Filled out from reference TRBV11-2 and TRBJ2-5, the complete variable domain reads EAGVAQSPRYKIIEKRQSVAFWCNPISGHATLYWYQQILGQGPKLLIQFQNNGVVDDSQLPKDRFSAERLKGVDSTLKIQPAKLEDSAVYLCASSLVGGVETQYFGPGTRLLVL.

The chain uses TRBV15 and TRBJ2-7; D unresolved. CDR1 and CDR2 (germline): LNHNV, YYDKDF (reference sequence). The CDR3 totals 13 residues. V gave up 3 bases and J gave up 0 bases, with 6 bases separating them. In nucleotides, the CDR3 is TGTGCCACCAGCAGCCGTACCTCCTACGAGCAGTACTTC. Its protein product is CATSSRTSYEQYF. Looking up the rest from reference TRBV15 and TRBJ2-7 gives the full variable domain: DAMVIQNPRYQVTQFGKPVTLSCSQTLNHNVMYWYQQKSSQAPKLLFHYYDKDFNNEADTPDNFQSRRPNTSFCFLDIRSPGLGDTAMYLCATSSRTSYEQYFGPGTRLTVT.